These 9 T cell receptor beta chains came from one sample sequenced in a study of regulatory T cells in long-lasting Graves disease. Arm-PCR of CDR3 regions with iRepertoire HTBI primers generated TCR beta libraries. In TCRdb, the multiplex PCR reads were re-called with MiXCR into one record per CDR3 protein. Of over 650,000 distinct CDR3 sequences listed, 30% are singletons. Stated time point: persistent/refractory GD, antithyroid drugs over 5 years with positive TRAb. Researchers made the TCR library from RNA that was extracted from PBMCs. Sequencing used peripheral blood mononuclear cells (PBMCs), obtained when the disease was refractory, from a patient treated with antithyroid drugs. The receptors here all came from a female donor with Graves disease.

In its sample, this clonotype was seen a few times. V is TRBV6-1 and J is TRBJ2-7; D remains ambiguous. This CDR3 region has 18 residues. The V end was cut by 4 bases, the J end by 3 bases, with 25 bases between. In germline, CDR1 is MNHNS, CDR2 SASEGT. As DNA, the CDR3 is TGTGCCAGCAGTGCGAAACCTTATCCTAGTCCACTTTACTACGAGCAGTACTTC. It is translated as CASSAKPYPSPLYYEQYF.

This clonotype was recorded at least ten times. The chain carries TRBV5-1 and TRBJ1-1; D remains ambiguous. The germline V gene encodes CDR1 SGHRS and CDR2 YFSETQ. V was trimmed by 5 bases and J by 4 bases, leaving 12 bases between them. The length of the CDR3 is 13 residues. The DNA of the CDR3 is TGCGCCAGCAGTACCTTTGAGAGCACTGAAGCTTTCTTT. This sequence encodes CASSTFESTEAFF.

A remark on this clonotype: The junction shows a germline mismatch at one end, possibly a read error. The chain uses TRBV20-1 and TRBJ1-5, with TRBD1 matching 8 bases. Germline CDR1 is DFQATT and CDR2 is SNEGSKA (reference sequence). The length of the CDR3 is 14 residues. The CDR3 sequence: CSAREPGGKQPQHF. CDR3 bases: TGCAGTGCTAGAGAACCAGGGGGCAAGCAGCCCCAGCATTTT.

In its sample, this clonotype was seen a few times. This sequence joins TRBV11-2 and TRBJ2-7; 8 nucleotides match TRBD1. The germline V gene has CDR1 SGHAT and CDR2 FQNNGV. The CDR3 runs to 14 residues. V was clipped by 0 bases and J by 4 bases; unmatched bases: 2. This CDR3 is CASSLEDRVYEQYF. CDR3 coding DNA: TGTGCCAGCAGCTTAGAGGACAGGGTTTACGAGCAGTACTTC.

This clonotype showed up just a few times. V and J are TRBV18 and TRBJ2-7; 7 bases match TRBD2. Germline V gene data show CDR1 as KGHSH and CDR2 as LQKENI. The CDR3 is 16 residues long. V dropped 6 bases and J dropped 2; count of bases not matched to a gene: 13. CDR3 sequence (DNA): TGTGCCAGCTCGCCCCACGGCGGGACTACCCCCTACGAGCAGTACTTC. Translating it yields CASSPHGGTTPYEQYF.

In its sample, this clonotype was seen many times. The chain carries TRBV29-1 and TRBJ2-5; 9 bases fit TRBD1. Germline-derived CDR1 and CDR2 are SQVTM and ANQGSEA. J lost 4 bases, V lost 4 bases, and 10 bases had no gene match. The CDR3 has 15 residues. CDR3 in DNA: TGCAGCGTTGCTAAGGGGACAGGGTACACAGAGACCCAGTACTTC. It translates to CSVAKGTGYTETQYF.

The chain recombines TRBV7-3 with TRBJ1-1, with D hard to call. The CDR3 totals 14 residues. The germline CDR1 and CDR2 sequences are SGHTA and FQGTGA. With 2 bases removed from V and 3 bases from J, the gap between germline ends came to 10 bases. CDR3 coding DNA: TGTGCCAGCAGCTTACTAGGGTTCGACACTGAAGCTTTCTTT. This sequence encodes CASSLLGFDTEAFF.

This clonotype was seen a handful of times. This chain links TRBV11-2 with TRBJ2-7; the match to TRBD2 covers 8 bases. The germline gives CDR1 SGHAT, CDR2 FQNNGV. The length of the CDR3 is 15 residues. With 2 bases clipped from V and 5 bases from J, the junction kept 8 bases outside the gene matches. In nucleotides, the CDR3 is TGTGCCAGCAGCTTAATTAGCGGGAAGACCAACGAGCAGTACTTC. Residues: CASSLISGKTNEQYF.

The sample holds a few counts of this clonotype. The chain uses TRBV24-1 and TRBJ1-2, with D perhaps matching TRBD1 (5 bases). There are 13 residues in the CDR3. In germline, CDR1 is KGHDR, CDR2 SFDVKD. Trimming stripped 0 bases from V and 5 bases from J, with 6 bases between. The CDR3 bases are TGTGCCACCAGTGATTTGAGGGGTTATGGCTACACCTTC. Translating gives CATSDLRGYGYTF.